The rows below give T cell receptor beta chains drawn from one sample of a study of PD-1 blockade in classical Hodgkin lymphoma. Clones were read by immunoSEQ multiplex PCR, and TCRdb kept only the in-frame ones, dropping some. This repertoire shows 65,000 to 95,000 clones, 75% to 90% found once; its top ten account for 20% to 25%. The sample consisted of peripheral blood mononuclear cells (PBMCs), taken at baseline. The source of these receptors is a human donor with classical Hodgkin lymphoma. Each CDR3 is given with its conserved first and last residue. D genes are given only for firm matches. Some rows have no size entry. The others give once, few or many, or a class for an expanded clone.

>few|TRBJ1-1|TRBV29-1|-
TGCAGCGTGGGTAACACTGAAGCTTTCTTT
CSVGNTEAFF
>-|TRBJ1-2|TRBV5-1|-
TGCGCCAGCGACCCCACCGGGGGAGGGACTCAAGGCTACACCTTC
CASDPTGGGTQGYTF
>-|TRBJ1-5|TRBV2|-
TGTGCCACTTCGACAGGACCCAATCAGCCCCAGCATTTT
CATSTGPNQPQHF
>-|TRBJ2-2|TRBV30|-
TGTGCCTGGAGTGTACTAGCCAAACGGGGGGAGCTGTTTTTT
CAWSVLAKRGELFF
>-|TRBJ2-7|TRBV27|-
TGTGCCAGCAGCGGACAAGACGGAGCCTACGAGCAGTACTTC
CASSGQDGAYEQYF
>-|TRBJ2-5|TRBV10-2|TRBD2
TGCGCCAGACGAGCGGGAGCAGGAGAGACCCAGTACTTC
CARRAGAGETQYF
>once|TRBJ2-2|TRBV28|-
TGTGCCAGCACCCCACGAACCGGGGAGCTGTTTTTT
CASTPRTGELFF
>-|TRBJ1-2|TRBV19|-
TGTGCCAGTACCCGGGGGCCAGGCTATGGCTACACCTTC
CASTRGPGYGYTF
>-|TRBJ1-1|TRBV25-1|-
TGTGCCAGCAGTGAAACCCGGGGGCGCATGGCTGAAGCTTTCTTT
CASSETRGRMAEAFF
>-|TRBJ2-5|TRBV10-2|-
TGCGCCAGTGGTTGGGCTCAAGAGACCCAGTACTTC
CASGWAQETQYF
>-|TRBJ2-5|TRBV30|TRBD2
TGTGCCTGGAGTATCCAGCGGGGGCCCCAAGAGACCCAGTACTTC
CAWSIQRGPQETQYF
>-|TRBJ2-1|TRBV5-1|-
TGCGCCAGCAGCTTAGGCGGAGCGGTCTCCTACAATGAGCAGTTCTTC
CASSLGGAVSYNEQFF
>-|TRBJ2-1|TRBV10-3|TRBD2
TGTGCCATCAAAGGGACTAGCGCCAACAATGAGCAGTTCTTC
CAIKGTSANNEQFF
>-|TRBJ1-3|TRBV5-1|-
TGCGCCAGCAGCCCCGGACAGCCTGGAAACACCATATATTTT
CASSPGQPGNTIYF
>-|TRBJ2-1|TRBV20-1|-
TGCAGTGCTTTCTACAATGAGCAGTTCTTC
CSAFYNEQFF
>-|TRBJ2-1|TRBV5-6|TRBD1
TGTGCCAGCAGTTCTCTGGGGACAGGGGGCTTTCAGTTCTTC
CASSSLGTGGFQFF
>-|TRBJ2-3|TRBV27|TRBD2
TGTGCCAGCAGTTTAGCGGGAGGGTCGACAGATACGCAGTATTTT
CASSLAGGSTDTQYF
>-|TRBJ1-1|TRBV30|-
TGTGCCTGGAGCCCGAGGGGGGGCTTAAGGGCTTTCTTT
CAWSPRGGLRAFF
>-|TRBJ1-2|TRBV15|TRBD1
TGTGCCACCAGCAGAGAGCGGGACAGGGCTCCCTATGGCTACACCTTC
CATSRERDRAPYGYTF
>-|TRBJ2-5|TRBV4-1|TRBD2
TGCGCCAGCAGCCAAGTAGCGGGAGTGCCTCAAGAGACCCAGTACTTC
CASSQVAGVPQETQYF
>-|TRBJ1-5|TRBV5-4|-
TGTGCCAGCAGCTTAGGAGGGGTGGATCAGCCCCAGCATTTT
CASSLGGVDQPQHF
>once|TRBJ2-5|TRBV7-2|-
TGTGCCAGCAGCCCTCGGACACCAAGGCAAGAGACCCAGTACTTC
CASSPRTPRQETQYF
>once|TRBJ1-4|TRBV27|-
TGTGCCAGCAGTTTAAGGGATGGGAGAAAACTGTTTTTT
CASSLRDGRKLFF
>-|TRBJ2-2|TRBV5-1|-
TGCGCCAGCACCGAGCGGACGAACACCGGGGAGCTGTTTTTT
CASTERTNTGELFF
>once|TRBJ2-7|TRBV7-2|-
TGTGCCAGCAGCTCGCCGGCGGGAAGGGAGCAGTACTTC
CASSSPAGREQYF
>-|TRBJ2-7|TRBV11-2|-
TGTGCCAGCAGCTACGACGGGTACTACGAGCAGTACTTC
CASSYDGYYEQYF
>-|TRBJ1-5|TRBV18|-
TGTGCCAGCTCACCACCGAACAGCGGCAATCAGCCCCAGCATTTT
CASSPPNSGNQPQHF
>-|TRBJ2-5|TRBV7-2|TRBD2
TGTGCCAGCAGCTTAGAGCTAGCGGAAATCCAAGAGACCCAGTACTTC
CASSLELAEIQETQYF
>-|TRBJ2-2|TRBV11-2|-
TGTGCCAGCAGCTTAGATTATTATCGTGAGCTGTTTTTT
CASSLDYYRELFF
>-|TRBJ1-2|TRBV18|-
TGTGCCAGCTCACCCGAGGGGGGCATCCCAAATGGCTACACCTTC
CASSPEGGIPNGYTF
>-|TRBJ1-2|TRBV5-6|TRBD1
TGTGCCAGCACCCGACAGGGAGTTAACTATGGCTACACCTTC
CASTRQGVNYGYTF
>-|TRBJ1-3|TRBV7-2|TRBD1
TGTGCCAGCAGCTTCGACAGGGAAAACACCATATATTTT
CASSFDRENTIYF
>-|TRBJ1-2|TRBV18|TRBD1
TGTGCCAGCTCACCTCCAAGACACAGGGGGCCTAACTATGGCTACACCTTC
CASSPPRHRGPNYGYTF
>-|TRBJ2-5|TRBV4-1|-
TGCGCCAGCAGCCAACCCGGAGGGGAGACCCAGTACTTC
CASSQPGGETQYF
>-|TRBJ1-5|TRBV10-1|-
TGCGCCAGCAGTCCAAGCAATCAGCCCCAGCATTTT
CASSPSNQPQHF